These T cell receptor beta chains were read from a single sample in a study of blood T cell repertoires in COVID-19. Generated by immunoSEQ multiplex PCR, the TCRdb table keeps only in-frame clones and is missing some. Of roughly 260,000 clones listed, about 90% are singletons. Sequencing was performed on peripheral blood. Receptors originate from a woman in her 50s with acute or convalescent COVID-19. Both conserved end residues are part of each CDR3. D genes are given only for firm matches. The size entry is marked missing in some rows and otherwise reads once, few, many or a size class.

v_call,clone_size,d_call,j_call,cdr3_length,cdr3_aa,cdr3_nt
TRBV5-4,NA,NA,TRBJ2-2,16,CASSKPLATNTGELFF,TGTGCCAGCAGCAAACCGCTAGCGACGAACACCGGGGAGCTGTTTTTT
TRBV2,NA,NA,TRBJ2-7,14,CASTRGTSAYEQYF,TGTGCCAGCACCCGAGGCACTTCTGCCTACGAGCAGTACTTC
TRBV5-5,NA,TRBD1,TRBJ1-1,14,CASSDKGTVQVAFF,TGTGCCAGCAGCGACAAAGGGACAGTCCAGGTGGCTTTCTTT
TRBV6-5,NA,TRBD1,TRBJ1-4,15,CASSTRGIVNEKLFF,TGTGCCAGCAGCACCAGGGGGATCGTTAATGAAAAACTGTTTTTT
TRBV7-3,NA,TRBD1,TRBJ2-3,16,CASSSRTGGFGDTQYF,TGTGCCAGCAGCTCAAGGACAGGGGGCTTCGGAGATACGCAGTATTTT
TRBV6-6,once,NA,TRBJ2-7,14,CASEARSGSYEQYF,TGTGCCAGCGAAGCTCGGAGCGGCTCCTACGAGCAGTACTTC
TRBV3-1/TRBV3-2,NA,TRBD1,TRBJ2-3,15,CASSSTGGARDTQYF,TGTGCCAGCAGCTCGACAGGGGGCGCTCGGGATACGCAGTATTTT
TRBV6-4,NA,NA,TRBJ2-1,15,CASSDFPGRSDEQFF,TGTGCCAGCAGTGATTTCCCAGGGAGGTCCGATGAGCAGTTCTTC
TRBV27,NA,TRBD2,TRBJ2-5,16,CASSFPSAGGPETQYF,TGTGCCAGCAGTTTCCCCTCCGCGGGAGGGCCAGAGACCCAGTACTTC
TRBV28,NA,NA,TRBJ2-1,15,CASSFYRTGLDEQFF,TGTGCCAGCAGTTTTTACCGTACAGGGCTCGATGAGCAGTTCTTC
TRBV5-4,NA,NA,TRBJ1-1,12,CASSLDFREAFF,TGTGCCAGCAGCTTGGACTTCAGGGAAGCTTTCTTT
TRBV7-2,NA,TRBD2,TRBJ2-1,15,CASSLRLAGDREQFF,TGTGCCAGCAGCTTGAGGTTAGCGGGGGACCGTGAGCAGTTCTTC
TRBV6-5,NA,NA,TRBJ2-1,15,CASSYAGGASNEQFF,TGTGCCAGCAGTTATGCGGGTGGAGCTAGCAATGAGCAGTTCTTC
TRBV28,once,NA,TRBJ1-4,15,CASREGGQKNEKLFF,TGTGCCAGCCGAGAGGGGGGGCAGAAGAATGAAAAACTGTTTTTT
TRBV7-2,few,NA,TRBJ1-5,14,CASSLGGRGEPQHF,TGTGCCAGCAGCTTAGGGGGACGGGGGGAGCCCCAGCATTTT
TRBV11-3,NA,TRBD2,TRBJ2-6,12,CASSLDGLALTF,TGTGCCAGCAGCTTAGATGGACTAGCGCTGACTTTC
TRBV9,NA,TRBD2,TRBJ2-5,18,CASSAGRILGGSLETQYF,TGTGCCAGCAGCGCAGGGAGGATCCTTGGCGGGAGCTTAGAGACCCAGTACTTC
TRBV6-2/TRBV6-3,NA,TRBD1,TRBJ1-1,14,CASSGQGGNTEAFF,TGTGCCAGCAGTGGACAGGGCGGGAACACTGAAGCTTTCTTT
TRBV11-2,NA,TRBD2,TRBJ2-1,19,CASSVHQRGLASTYNEQFF,TGTGCCAGCAGCGTTCACCAAAGGGGACTAGCGTCAACCTACAATGAGCAGTTCTTC
TRBV6-5,NA,NA,TRBJ1-1,13,CASSPSGYPEAFF,TGTGCCAGCAGTCCCTCAGGGTACCCTGAAGCTTTCTTT
TRBV6-5,NA,TRBD1,TRBJ2-7,15,CASSPPGTGRDEQYF,TGTGCCAGCAGTCCCCCCGGGACAGGGAGGGACGAGCAGTACTTC
TRBV19,once,TRBD2,TRBJ2-7,18,CASSIRGGGLAGPYEQYF,TGTGCCAGTAGTATTCGCGGGGGTGGCCTAGCGGGCCCCTACGAGCAGTACTTC
TRBV27,NA,NA,TRBJ2-7,14,CASSPKVSSYEQYF,TGTGCCAGCAGTCCCAAAGTCAGCTCCTACGAGCAGTACTTC
TRBV5-1,NA,TRBD1,TRBJ1-6,15,CASSSGTVYNSPLHF,TGCGCCAGCAGCTCCGGGACAGTCTATAATTCACCCCTCCACTTT
TRBV19,NA,NA,TRBJ1-5,15,CASSIRLYSNQPQHF,TGTGCCAGTAGTATACGACTGTATAGCAATCAGCCCCAGCATTTT
TRBV5-1,NA,NA,TRBJ2-3,15,CASSLSTASGDTQYF,TGCGCCAGCAGCCTTTCGACAGCCTCCGGAGATACGCAGTATTTT
TRBV19,once,TRBD1,TRBJ1-5,15,CASSIAGTGNQPQHF,TGTGCCAGTAGTATAGCGGGGACAGGGAATCAGCCCCAGCATTTT
TRBV6-2/TRBV6-3,NA,NA,TRBJ1-1,12,CASSPVRTEAFF,TGTGCCAGCAGTCCAGTGAGGACTGAAGCTTTCTTT